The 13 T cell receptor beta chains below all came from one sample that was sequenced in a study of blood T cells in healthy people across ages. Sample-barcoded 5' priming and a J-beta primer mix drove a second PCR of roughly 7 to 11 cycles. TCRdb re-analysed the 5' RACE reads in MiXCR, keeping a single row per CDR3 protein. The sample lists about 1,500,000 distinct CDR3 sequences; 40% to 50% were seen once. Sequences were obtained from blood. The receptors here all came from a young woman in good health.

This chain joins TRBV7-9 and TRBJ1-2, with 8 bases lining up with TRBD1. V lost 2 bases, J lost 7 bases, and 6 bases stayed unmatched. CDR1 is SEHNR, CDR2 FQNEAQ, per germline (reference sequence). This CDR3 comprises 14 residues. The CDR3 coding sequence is TGTGCCAGCAGCTTAACCTTCCAGGGGGCTGGCTACACCTTC. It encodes CASSLTFQGAGYTF.

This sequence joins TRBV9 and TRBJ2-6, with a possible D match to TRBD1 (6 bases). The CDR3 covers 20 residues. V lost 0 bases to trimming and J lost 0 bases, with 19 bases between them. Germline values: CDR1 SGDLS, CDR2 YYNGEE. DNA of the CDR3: TGTGCCAGCAGCGTAGCCGGCTCTGACAGGCCACTCTCTGGGGCCAACGTCCTGACTTTC. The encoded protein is CASSVAGSDRPLSGANVLTF.

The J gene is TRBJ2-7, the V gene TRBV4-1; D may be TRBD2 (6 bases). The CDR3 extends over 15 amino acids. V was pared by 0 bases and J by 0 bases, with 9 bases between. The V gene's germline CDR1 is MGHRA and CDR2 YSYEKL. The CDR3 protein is CASSQDGGNSYEQYF. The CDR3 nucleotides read TGCGCCAGCAGCCAAGATGGGGGGAACTCCTACGAGCAGTACTTC.

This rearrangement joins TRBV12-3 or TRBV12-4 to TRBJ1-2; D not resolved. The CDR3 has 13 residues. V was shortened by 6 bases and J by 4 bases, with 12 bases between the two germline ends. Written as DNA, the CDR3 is TGTGCCAGCAGGACAAGGTTAGGCTATGGCTACACCTTC. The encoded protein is CASRTRLGYGYTF.

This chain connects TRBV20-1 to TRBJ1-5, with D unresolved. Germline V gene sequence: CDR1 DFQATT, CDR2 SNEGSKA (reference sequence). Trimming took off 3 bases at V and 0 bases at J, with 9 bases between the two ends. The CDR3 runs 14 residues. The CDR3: CSASRQDSNQPQHF. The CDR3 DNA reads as TGCAGTGCTAGTAGGCAAGATAGCAATCAGCCCCAGCATTTT.

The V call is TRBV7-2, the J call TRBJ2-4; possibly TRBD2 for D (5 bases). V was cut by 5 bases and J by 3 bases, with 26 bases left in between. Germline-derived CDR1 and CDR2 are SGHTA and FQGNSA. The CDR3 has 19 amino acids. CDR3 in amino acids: CASSPRGQSGEAGKNIQYF. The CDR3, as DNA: TGTGCCAGCAGCCCCAGAGGGCAATCGGGCGAGGCGGGCAAAAACATTCAGTACTTC.

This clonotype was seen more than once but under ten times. The CDR3 DNA follows: TGTGCCAGCACCGCACAGGGTGCCTACTATGGCTACACCTTC. Its protein is CASTAQGAYYGYTF. This chain joins TRBV2 and TRBJ1-2; D might be TRBD1 (6 bases). CDR3 length equals 14 residues. The germline V and J ends were trimmed by 7 bases and 3 bases, with 15 bases remaining between them. Germline CDR1 SNHLY, CDR2 FYNNEI.

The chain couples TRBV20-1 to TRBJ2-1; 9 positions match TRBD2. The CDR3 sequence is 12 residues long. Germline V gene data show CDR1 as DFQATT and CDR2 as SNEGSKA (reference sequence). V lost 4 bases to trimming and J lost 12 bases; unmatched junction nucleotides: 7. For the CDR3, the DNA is TGCAGTGCTACTAGCGGGGTGCCCGGGCAGTTCTTC. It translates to CSATSGVPGQFF.

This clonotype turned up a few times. The CDR3 loop reads CASSYSPGNGEQFF. Written as DNA, the CDR3 is TGTGCCAGCAGTTACTCTCCAGGAAATGGTGAGCAGTTCTTC. The chain couples TRBV6-6 to TRBJ2-1, with D unclear. Per germline, CDR1 MNHNY and CDR2 SVGAGI (reference sequence). The V and J ends lost 0 bases and 9 bases respectively, with 12 bases between them. The CDR3 is 14 residues long.

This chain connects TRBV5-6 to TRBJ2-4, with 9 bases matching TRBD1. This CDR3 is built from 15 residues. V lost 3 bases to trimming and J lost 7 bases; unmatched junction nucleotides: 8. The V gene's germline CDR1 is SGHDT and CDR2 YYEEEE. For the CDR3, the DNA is TGTGCCAGCAGCTGGACGGGACAGGGAGTGAACATTCAGTACTTC. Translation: CASSWTGQGVNIQYF.

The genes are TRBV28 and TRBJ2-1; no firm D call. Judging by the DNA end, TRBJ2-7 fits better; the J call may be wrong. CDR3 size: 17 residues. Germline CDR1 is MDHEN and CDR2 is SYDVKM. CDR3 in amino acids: CASRQPPWRWGYNEQYF. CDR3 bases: TGTGCCAGCAGGCAACCGCCGTGGCGTTGGGGATACAATGAGCAGTACTTC.

The CDR3: CASSFDRGYEQFF. CDR3 nucleotides: TGTGCCAGCAGCTTTGACAGGGGCTACGAGCAGTTCTTC. V gene TRBV11-2 combines with J gene TRBJ2-1; 8 bases align to TRBD1. Trimming took 3 bases from V and 10 from J; bases not matched to a gene: 5. The CDR3 has 13 amino acids. CDR1 and CDR2 (germline): SGHAT, FQNNGV.

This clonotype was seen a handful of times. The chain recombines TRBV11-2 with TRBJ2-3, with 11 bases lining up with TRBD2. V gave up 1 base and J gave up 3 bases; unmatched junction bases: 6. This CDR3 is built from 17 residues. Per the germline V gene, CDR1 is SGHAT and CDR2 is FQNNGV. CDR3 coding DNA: TGTGCCAGCAGCTTAGTTCCCCTAGCGGGAGGAACAGATACGCAGTATTTT. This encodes CASSLVPLAGGTDTQYF.